These T cell receptor beta chains were read from a single sample in a study of T-cell reconstitution after alpha-beta-depleted transplantation in children. TCRdb processed the PCR reads anew with MiXCR; each CDR3 protein has one entry. Of just over 200,000 distinct CDR3 sequences listed, roughly 8.1% are singletons. The sample consisted of PBMCs, mostly from graft donor cells, taken 360 days after TCRalphabeta/CD19-depleted stem cell transplant. These receptors all stem from a male patient under 10 years old who had a stem cell transplant for acute myeloid leukemia, so the T cells may come from the graft donor. Both conserved end residues are part of each CDR3. A D gene is named only where the DNA matches it firmly. Clone size, where shown, is once, few, many, or a class for clones that have expanded.

TRBD1	TRBJ2-7	.	TRBV7-2	CASSLDRPPYEQYF	TGTGCCAGCAGCTTGGACAGGCCCCCCTACGAGCAGTACTTC
.	TRBJ1-2	few	TRBV20-1	CSAEQQGPGYTF	TGCAGTGCAGAACAACAGGGTCCAGGCTACACCTTC
.	TRBJ2-1	few	TRBV7-2	CASSRLYNEQFF	TGTGCCAGCAGCCGACTCTACAATGAGCAGTTCTTC
.	TRBJ2-2	few	TRBV5-1	CASSLAVYVPWPSDGFWNTGELFF	TGCGCCAGCAGCTTGGCGGTCTACGTACCCTGGCCTAGCGATGGTTTTTGGAACACCGGGGAGCTGTTTTTT
TRBD2	TRBJ2-1	few	TRBV6-2/TRBV6-3	CASSNPSGSSYNEQFF	TGTGCCAGCAGTAACCCTAGCGGGAGCTCCTACAATGAGCAGTTCTTC
.	TRBJ1-1	.	TRBV14	CASSQDSGGLDTEAFF	TGTGCCAGCAGCCAAGATAGCGGGGGGCTGGACACTGAAGCTTTCTTT
.	TRBJ2-7	many	TRBV20-1	CSASPDRLYEQYF	TGCAGTGCTAGCCCAGACAGGCTCTACGAGCAGTACTTC
.	TRBJ2-1	.	TRBV4-3	CASSQEAYNEQFF	TGCGCCAGCAGCCAAGAGGCTTACAATGAGCAGTTCTTC
TRBD2	TRBJ2-3	many	TRBV24-1	CATSDRGLAGGEDTQYF	TGTGCCACCAGTGATCGGGGACTAGCGGGAGGGGAAGATACGCAGTATTTT
.	TRBJ2-3	many	TRBV29-1	CSAQGTDTQYF	TGCAGCGCCCAGGGCACAGATACGCAGTATTTT
.	TRBJ1-1	many	TRBV6-6	CASSYGGTEAFF	TGTGCCAGCAGTTACGGGGGTACTGAAGCTTTCTTT
.	TRBJ1-1	many	TRBV12-3/TRBV12-4	CASSIGTEAFF	TGTGCCAGCAGTATTGGTACTGAAGCTTTCTTT
.	TRBJ1-4	.	TRBV3-1	CASSQGWEKLFF	TGTGCCAGCAGCCAGGGGTGGGAAAAACTGTTTTTT
TRBD2	TRBJ2-5	many	TRBV7-7	CASSLGLADQETQYF	TGTGCTAGCAGCTTAGGCCTAGCGGATCAAGAGACCCAGTACTTC
.	TRBJ2-7	.	TRBV14	CASSQVHVSSYEQYF	TGTGCCAGCAGCCAAGTACATGTCAGCTCCTACGAGCAGTACTTC
.	TRBJ2-1	.	TRBV24-1	CATSEARSNEQFF	TGTGCCACCAGTGAAGCTCGGAGCAATGAGCAGTTCTTC
.	TRBJ1-1	.	TRBV7-8	CASSFRRLNTEAFF	TGTGCCAGCAGCTTTCGGCGGCTGAACACTGAAGCTTTCTTT
.	TRBJ2-5	.	TRBV20-1	CSARDAQGGQETQYF	TGCAGTGCTAGAGATGCCCAGGGAGGCCAAGAGACCCAGTACTTC
.	TRBJ1-4	.	TRBV12-3/TRBV12-4	CASSLDRAREKLFF	TGTGCCAGCAGTTTAGACAGGGCCCGAGAAAAACTGTTTTTT
.	TRBJ1-5	.	TRBV6-1	CASSAYSGNQPQHF	TGTGCCAGCAGTGCATATTCGGGCAATCAGCCCCAGCATTTT
.	TRBJ2-5	few	TRBV25-1	CASSVKGTGTQYF	TGTGCCAGCAGTGTCAAGGGGACGGGGACCCAGTACTTC
.	TRBJ2-7	many	TRBV11-2	CASSLRVYPYEQYF	TGTGCCAGCAGCTTACGGGTTTACCCCTACGAGCAGTACTTC
.	TRBJ2-5	few	TRBV6-1	CASSETMETQYF	TGTGCCAGCAGTGAGACGATGGAGACCCAGTACTTC
TRBD2	TRBJ2-1	many	TRBV5-1	CASSLEGGRAIPEQFF	TGCGCCAGCAGCTTGGAAGGCGGGAGGGCCATTCCTGAGCAGTTCTTC
.	TRBJ2-5	.	TRBV4-3	CASSPSTGNWETQYF	TGCGCCAGCAGCCCAAGTACGGGGAACTGGGAGACCCAGTACTTC
.	TRBJ1-1	.	TRBV29-1	CSVVKERYTEAFF	TGCAGCGTCGTGAAGGAGAGATACACTGAAGCTTTCTTT
.	TRBJ2-1	.	TRBV10-3	CAISGVRPSYNEQFF	TGTGCCATCAGTGGGGTCAGGCCCTCCTACAATGAGCAGTTCTTC
TRBD1	TRBJ2-3	few	TRBV7-9	CASSSPTGSTDTQYF	TGTGCCAGCAGCTCCCCGACAGGGAGCACAGATACGCAGTATTTT
.	TRBJ2-5	many	TRBV21-1	CASSNRQGNRETQYF	TGTGCCAGCAGCAACCGACAGGGGAATAGGGAGACCCAGTACTTC
.	TRBJ2-6	many	TRBV5-1	CASSLADRDSSSGANVLTF	TGCGCCAGCAGCTTGGCCGACCGGGACTCAAGCTCTGGGGCCAACGTCCTGACTTTC
.	TRBJ1-1	few	TRBV6-1	CASSVEAGVNTEAFF	TGTGCCAGCAGTGTAGAGGCAGGGGTGAACACTGAAGCTTTCTTT
TRBD1	TRBJ1-2	.	TRBV20-1	CSALQGNYGYTF	TGCAGTGCATTACAGGGGAACTATGGCTACACCTTC
.	TRBJ1-4	many	TRBV29-1	CSVEDFEKLFF	TGCAGCGTTGAAGATTTCGAAAAACTGTTTTTT
TRBD2	TRBJ2-2	many	TRBV5-6	CASSSLAGANTGELFF	TGTGCCAGCAGCTCCCTAGCGGGGGCGAACACCGGGGAGCTGTTTTTT
.	TRBJ2-1	many	TRBV5-1	CASSPVYREPEQFF	TGCGCCAGCAGCCCCGTTTACCGGGAGCCTGAGCAGTTCTTC
TRBD2	TRBJ2-1	.	TRBV20-1	CSARETSGVHNEQFF	TGCAGTGCTCGAGAGACTAGCGGGGTCCACAATGAGCAGTTCTTC
.	TRBJ2-1	many	TRBV12-3/TRBV12-4	CASSFRGGNEQFF	TGTGCCAGCAGTTTCAGAGGGGGCAATGAGCAGTTCTTC
.	TRBJ2-2	many	TRBV20-1	CSARGPGGAANTGELFF	TGCAGTGCTAGAGGTCCGGGTGGAGCGGCGAACACCGGGGAGCTGTTTTTT
.	TRBJ2-5	.	TRBV7-2	CASSSDRGGQETQYF	TGTGCCAGCAGCTCCGACAGGGGAGGGCAAGAGACCCAGTACTTC
.	TRBJ2-4	few	TRBV5-1	CASSLGQSTKNIQYF	TGCGCCAGCAGCTTGGGGCAGTCCACCAAAAACATTCAGTACTTC
.	TRBJ2-1	.	TRBV4-1	CASSQDNSWGDGITNEQFF	TGCGCCAGCAGCCAAGATAATTCCTGGGGGGATGGAATTACGAATGAGCAGTTCTTC
.	TRBJ2-3	few	TRBV21-1	CASTTKGLAGGQSDTQYF	TGTGCCAGCACCACAAAGGGGCTAGCGGGGGGGCAGTCAGATACGCAGTATTTT
TRBD2	TRBJ2-2	few	TRBV7-2	CASSSGLAIRGELFF	TGTGCCAGCAGCTCGGGACTAGCGATAAGAGGGGAGCTGTTTTTT
.	TRBJ1-1	few	TRBV20-1	CSAWEVNTEAFF	TGCAGTGCCTGGGAAGTGAACACTGAAGCTTTCTTT
.	TRBJ1-1	few	TRBV5-1	CASSLGSRGAFF	TGCGCCAGCAGCTTGGGCTCACGCGGAGCTTTCTTT
.	TRBJ1-6	few	TRBV20-1	CSASSPGRAGSPLHF	TGCAGTGCTAGTTCCCCTGGCAGGGCAGGTTCACCCCTCCACTTT
TRBD2	TRBJ2-7	.	TRBV27	CASSPLSAGGTSYEQYF	TGTGCCAGCAGTCCCCTGTCAGCGGGAGGTACCTCCTACGAGCAGTACTTC
TRBD2	TRBJ2-1	few	TRBV12-3/TRBV12-4	CASRTSGRSNEQFF	TGTGCCAGCCGGACTAGCGGGAGGTCCAATGAGCAGTTCTTC
TRBD2	TRBJ2-3	many	TRBV12-3/TRBV12-4	CASSPRMGLGGTTDTQYF	TGTGCCAGCAGTCCTCGAATGGGACTAGGAGGGACCACAGATACGCAGTATTTT
.	TRBJ2-7	.	TRBV6-5	CASSSAGTRTYEQYF	TGTGCCAGCAGTTCTGCCGGGACCCGGACCTACGAGCAGTACTTC
.	TRBJ1-1	many	TRBV6-5	CASSPDRQNTEAFF	TGTGCCAGCAGTCCCGACAGGCAGAACACTGAAGCTTTCTTT
TRBD2	TRBJ2-1	many	TRBV6-1	CASSEAGGRYEQFF	TGTGCCAGCAGTGAAGCTGGCGGGAGGTATGAGCAGTTCTTC
.	TRBJ2-3	.	TRBV18	CASSPPQVGGTDTQYF	TGTGCCAGCTCACCACCTCAGGTCGGAGGCACAGATACGCAGTATTTT
.	TRBJ1-6	few	TRBV5-1	CASSSSLGDSPLHF	TGCGCCAGCAGCTCTTCATTAGGAGATTCACCCCTCCACTTT
TRBD1	TRBJ2-2	.	TRBV12-3/TRBV12-4	CASSLPPGQGANTGELFF	TGTGCCAGCAGTTTACCGCCCGGACAGGGGGCAAACACCGGGGAGCTGTTTTTT
TRBD2	TRBJ2-7	many	TRBV7-2	CASSLARGGRNHYEQYF	TGTGCCAGCAGCTTAGCGCGGGGGGGGCGTAATCACTACGAGCAGTACTTC
.	TRBJ2-2	many	TRBV5-1	CASNRERNTGELFF	TGCGCCAGCAACAGGGAGCGGAACACCGGGGAGCTGTTTTTT
TRBD1	TRBJ2-2	.	TRBV19	CASSTPGQGPDTGELFF	TGTGCCAGTAGCACACCGGGACAGGGGCCGGACACCGGGGAGCTGTTTTTT
TRBD1	TRBJ1-1	few	TRBV6-4	CASRRGQGSTEAFF	TGTGCCAGCAGGAGGGGACAGGGGAGCACTGAAGCTTTCTTT
.	TRBJ2-5	few	TRBV10-3	CAISEIEETQYF	TGTGCCATCAGTGAGATAGAAGAGACCCAGTACTTC